Listed below are T cell receptor beta chains from one sample, sequenced in a study of cytomegalovirus exposure and HLA in healthy donors. Sequencing was performed with immunoSEQ multiplex PCR; in TCRdb, only in-frame clones are kept and a portion is missing. Of around 150,000 clones listed, approximately 78% were seen once; the top ten hold 3.5% to 4.5%. The sequenced sample was PBMCs. Receptors were obtained from a woman between 35 and 50 years old in good health and CMV-seropositive. Both conserved end residues are part of each CDR3. The order of the fields is V gene, D gene, clone size, J gene, CDR3 protein, CDR3 DNA. D genes are given only for firm matches. A row's size may be missing; if present it is once, few, many or a size class.

TRBV28	.	.	TRBJ2-7	CASSFEGGPREQYF	TGTGCCAGCAGTTTTGAGGGGGGGCCGCGAGAGCAGTACTTC
TRBV9	TRBD2	.	TRBJ2-1	CASSVAIGTSPYNEQFF	TGTGCCAGCAGCGTAGCTATCGGGACTAGCCCCTACAATGAGCAGTTCTTC
TRBV6-4	TRBD2	.	TRBJ2-3	CASSFQAGGLDTQYF	TGTGCCAGCAGCTTTCAAGCGGGAGGTCTAGATACGCAGTATTTT
TRBV5-1	TRBD2	.	TRBJ2-5	CASSSLSGRGYQETQYF	TGCGCCAGCAGCAGCCTTAGCGGGAGAGGGTACCAAGAGACCCAGTACTTC
TRBV2	TRBD2	.	TRBJ2-5	CASHLRLAGRKETQYF	TGTGCCAGCCACCTTAGACTAGCGGGGAGAAAAGAGACCCAGTACTTC
TRBV10-1	TRBD1	.	TRBJ2-7	CASSEKGQAIYEQYF	TGCGCCAGCAGTGAAAAGGGACAGGCTATCTACGAGCAGTACTTC
TRBV5-1	TRBD1	.	TRBJ2-1	CASLRDREGDEQFF	TGCGCCAGCTTAAGGGACAGGGAAGGCGATGAGCAGTTCTTC
TRBV9	TRBD1	.	TRBJ2-3	CASSETGRRDTQYF	TGTGCCAGCAGCGAGACAGGGCGAAGGGATACGCAGTATTTT
TRBV27	.	few	TRBJ1-6	CASSRSRLLYNSPLHF	TGTGCCAGCAGTCGTTCCCGACTGCTTTATAATTCACCCCTCCACTTT
TRBV18	.	.	TRBJ1-3	CAGRGSHSGNTIYF	TGTGCCGGAAGAGGTTCACACTCTGGAAACACCATATATTTT
TRBV10-3	.	.	TRBJ2-7	CAISTGFEQYF	TGTGCCATCAGCACAGGGTTCGAGCAGTACTTC
TRBV27	.	.	TRBJ2-4	CASRYLAKNIQYF	TGTGCCAGCAGATACTTAGCCAAAAACATTCAGTACTTC
TRBV2	TRBD2	.	TRBJ2-2	CASSERLAGGELFF	TGTGCCAGCAGCGAGAGACTAGCGGGCGGGGAGCTGTTTTTT
TRBV18	.	.	TRBJ2-7	CASSRQSSTYEQYF	TGTGCCAGTTCCCGACAGTCGAGTACCTACGAGCAGTACTTC
TRBV28	.	.	TRBJ1-3	CASSLTGINSGNTIYF	TGTGCCAGCAGTTTAACCGGGATCAACTCTGGAAACACCATATATTTT
TRBV28	TRBD2	few	TRBJ2-5	CASSRRFRGFVGREGETQYF	TGTGCCAGCAGCAGACGCTTTAGGGGGTTTGTCGGGCGGGAGGGAGAGACCCAGTACTTC
TRBV27	TRBD1	.	TRBJ2-2	CASSLNTDRAYTGELFF	TGTGCCAGCAGCCTAAATACCGACAGGGCTTACACCGGGGAGCTGTTTTTT
TRBV21-1	.	.	TRBJ2-7	CASSKARLGEGYEQYF	TGTGCCAGCAGCAAAGCGCGTTTGGGGGAGGGCTACGAGCAGTACTTC
TRBV7-9	TRBD2	.	TRBJ2-7	CASSLGAGGGYEQYF	TGTGCCAGCAGCTTAGGAGCGGGAGGCGGTTACGAGCAGTACTTC
TRBV6-5	TRBD2	.	TRBJ2-5	CASSKLAGGLETQYF	TGTGCCAGCAGTAAACTAGCGGGGGGGCTGGAGACCCAGTACTTC
TRBV28	.	.	TRBJ1-2	CASSKDRSTGTNYGYTF	TGTGCCAGCAGTAAAGACAGAAGTACAGGTACTAACTATGGCTACACCTTC
TRBV27	TRBD2	.	TRBJ2-3	CASSQGLAGVGDTQYF	TGTGCCAGCAGTCAGGGACTAGCGGGAGTGGGGGATACGCAGTATTTT
TRBV14	.	.	TRBJ1-2	CASSPPGFDGYTF	TGTGCCAGCAGCCCCCCAGGCTTCGACGGCTACACCTTC
TRBV7-8	TRBD1	once	TRBJ1-6	CASSFPDRGSPLHF	TGTGCCAGCAGCTTTCCGGACAGGGGTTCACCCCTCCACTTT
TRBV18	.	few	TRBJ1-2	CASSPPRDLGGYTF	TGTGCCAGCTCACCACCGAGGGATCTAGGCGGCTACACCTTC
TRBV4-3	TRBD2	.	TRBJ2-3	CASSQGGAGVTQYF	TGCGCCAGCAGCCAAGGTGGAGCGGGGGTTACGCAGTATTTT
TRBV7-3	TRBD2	once	TRBJ2-5	CASSSGREGTQYF	TGTGCCAGCAGCTCGGGAAGGGAGGGGACCCAGTACTTC
TRBV29-1	.	.	TRBJ2-1	CSVATGTFLYNEQFF	TGCAGCGTTGCGACCGGGACTTTCCTTTACAATGAGCAGTTCTTC
TRBV7-9	TRBD2	.	TRBJ2-2	CASRWRLAGNGELFF	TGTGCCAGCAGATGGAGACTAGCGGGAAACGGGGAGCTGTTTTTT
TRBV5-1	TRBD2	few	TRBJ2-7	CASRSGTSGVVYEQYF	TGCGCCAGCAGGTCTGGGACTAGCGGGGTAGTCTACGAGCAGTACTTC
TRBV9	.	.	TRBJ2-1	CASKPDEAQPSIYNEQFF	TGTGCCAGCAAACCCGACGAGGCCCAGCCGAGTATTTACAATGAGCAGTTCTTC
TRBV7-2	.	.	TRBJ1-4	CASSSFNEKLFF	TGTGCCAGCAGCTCCTTTAATGAAAAACTGTTTTTT
TRBV19	TRBD1	.	TRBJ2-7	CASSMGLTGTEQYF	TGTGCCAGTAGTATGGGATTGACAGGGACCGAGCAGTACTTC
TRBV19	.	.	TRBJ1-1	CASSIEGTRNTEAFF	TGTGCCAGTAGTATAGAGGGCACGCGGAACACTGAAGCTTTCTTT
TRBV7-2	.	.	TRBJ2-1	CASSLYRDYNEQFF	TGTGCCAGCAGCTTATATCGGGACTACAATGAGCAGTTCTTC
TRBV9	TRBD1	.	TRBJ1-3	CASSVAGQDSGNTIYF	TGTGCCAGCAGCGTAGCTGGACAGGACTCTGGAAACACCATATATTTT
TRBV21-1	.	.	TRBJ1-3	CASSNLPGAGNTIYF	TGTGCCAGCAGCAACCTCCCCGGGGCTGGAAACACCATATATTTT
TRBV5-1	TRBD2	.	TRBJ2-7	CASSLGGLADNSYEQYF	TGCGCCAGCAGCTTGGGGGGACTAGCGGATAACTCCTACGAGCAGTACTTC
TRBV6-5	TRBD1	few	TRBJ1-4	CASSLLTGDEKLFF	TGTGCCAGCAGTCTTCTAACAGGGGATGAAAAACTGTTTTTT
TRBV7-9	TRBD1	.	TRBJ1-2	CASSPPLDRGEWFYGYTF	TGTGCCAGCAGCCCGCCCCTAGACAGGGGCGAATGGTTCTATGGCTACACCTTC
TRBV9	.	.	TRBJ1-2	CASSVGGGTNYGYTF	TGTGCCAGCAGCGTAGGGGGGGGCACTAACTATGGCTACACCTTC
TRBV5-1	.	few	TRBJ1-1	CASSLDGGVGNEAFF	TGCGCCAGCAGCTTGGATGGGGGGGTTGGAAATGAAGCTTTCTTT
TRBV6-1	.	.	TRBJ1-4	CASSEVGGSEKLFF	TGTGCCAGCAGTGAAGTGGGGGGGAGTGAAAAACTGTTTTTT
TRBV19	TRBD2	.	TRBJ2-1	CASRTSGRALDEQFF	TGTGCCAGTAGGACTAGCGGGAGGGCCTTAGATGAGCAGTTCTTC
TRBV7-2	TRBD2	.	TRBJ2-1	CASSLRVTSGYNEQFF	TGTGCCAGCAGCTTAAGAGTAACTAGCGGATACAATGAGCAGTTCTTC
TRBV9	TRBD1	.	TRBJ2-7	CASQGQGIGEQYF	TGTGCCAGCCAGGGACAGGGGATAGGAGAGCAGTACTTC
TRBV10-3	.	.	TRBJ1-3	CALRQEAGNTIYF	TGTGCCCTCCGACAGGAAGCTGGAAACACCATATATTTT
TRBV7-2	TRBD2	once	TRBJ2-2	CASRLLAGGRNTGELFF	TGTGCCAGCAGACTACTGGCGGGGGGTCGGAACACCGGGGAGCTGTTTTTT
TRBV28	.	.	TRBJ1-3	CASSLGTYSGNTIYF	TGTGCCAGCAGTCTAGGGACATACTCTGGAAACACCATATATTTT